This TCR beta chain was obtained from a study of Ad26.COV2.S vaccination and SARS-CoV-2 variants. Study in general: The donor was enrolled in the Ad26.COV2.S arm of the COV1001 trial. Dosing was one shot or two shots 56 days apart.

The treatment denotes: about 20 received Ad26.COV2.S at low or high dose, single or two shots; five or six received placebo; per-sample allocation not given. The study sampled participants on day 63 after the first vaccine or placebo injection. Boston provided a donor who was an adult aged 18-55 years. The CDR3 totals 15 residues. The V and J ends lost 1 base and 4 bases, in that order; junction bases with no gene match: 6. CDR1 and CDR2 from the germline V gene are SNHLY and FYNNEI. Clones were sequenced by immunoSEQ multiplex PCR, and TCRdb holds only the in-frame ones, with some missing. The sample includes some 480,000 clones, 87% of them seen just once.

The chain carries TRBV2 and TRBJ1-2; 7 positions match TRBD1. This specimen consisted of peripheral blood, obtained in a trial of Ad26.COV2.S vaccine versus placebo. The sequence derives from a person between 18 and 65 years old who received the Ad26.COV2.S COVID-19 vaccine or a placebo. CDR3 in DNA: TGTGCCAGCAGTGAAGGACAGGGTTGGAGCTATGGCTACACCTTC. It encodes CASSEGQGWSYGYTF.